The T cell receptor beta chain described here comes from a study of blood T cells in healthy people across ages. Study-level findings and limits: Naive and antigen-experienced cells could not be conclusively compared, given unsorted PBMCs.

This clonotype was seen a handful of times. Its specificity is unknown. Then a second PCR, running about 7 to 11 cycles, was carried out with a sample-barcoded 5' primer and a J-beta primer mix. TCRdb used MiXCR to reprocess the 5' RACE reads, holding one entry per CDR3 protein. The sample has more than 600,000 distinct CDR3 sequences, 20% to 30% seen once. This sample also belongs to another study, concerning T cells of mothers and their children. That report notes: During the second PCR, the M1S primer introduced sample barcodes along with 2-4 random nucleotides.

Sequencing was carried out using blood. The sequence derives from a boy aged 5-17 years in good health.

CDR3 loop: CASSLFSGTEQETQYF. For the CDR3, the DNA is TGTGCCAGCAGCTTGTTCTCCGGGACAGAACAAGAGACCCAGTACTTC. This sequence joins TRBV5-5 and TRBJ2-5; TRBD1 matches 7 bases. Germline trimming cut 1 base from V and 2 bases from J; bases unmatched to any gene: 8. The CDR3 is made up of 16 amino acids. Germline-derived CDR1 and CDR2 are SGHKS and YYEKEE (reference sequence). Filled out from reference TRBV5-5 and TRBJ2-5, the complete variable domain reads DAGVTQSPTHLIKTRGQQVTLRCSPISGHKSVSWYQQVLGQGPQFIFQYYEKEERGRGNFPDRFSARQFPNYSSELNVNALLLGDSALYLCASSLFSGTEQETQYFGPGTRLLVL.